These 29 T cell receptor beta chains came from one sample sequenced in a study of blood T cell repertoires in COVID-19. The protocol was immunoSEQ multiplex PCR, while the TCRdb copy is restricted to in-frame clones and leaves out a portion. The table lists roughly 150,000 clones, 60% to 80% of them singletons. The sample consisted of peripheral blood. The receptor source for this set is a man between 60 and 70 years old who had recovered from COVID-19.

The chain joins TRBV4-2 to TRBJ1-5; D is possibly TRBD1 (5 bases). Trimming shortened V by 4 bases and J by 7 bases, and 11 bases separated the two germline ends. This CDR3 is 13 amino acids long. Germline V lookup: CDR1 LGHNA, CDR2 YNFKEQ. The CDR3 DNA follows: TGTGCCAGCAGCCTAGGGGTCCAACAGCCCCAGCATTTT. It encodes CASSLGVQQPQHF.

CDR3 protein: CASTNLGQGSQPQHF. CDR3 DNA sequence: TGTGCCAGTACAAACCTCGGACAGGGTAGTCAGCCCCAGCATTTT. The V and J genes are TRBV19 and TRBJ1-5; TRBD1 matches at 8 bases. V lost 7 bases, J lost 6 bases, and 11 bases stayed unmatched. Germline CDR1 is LNHDA and CDR2 is SQIVND (reference sequence). The CDR3 length is 15 residues.

This clone showed up just once. V is TRBV19 and J is TRBJ1-2; 10 nucleotides agree with TRBD1. Losses at the gene ends were 6 bases for V and 5 bases for J; bases not matched to a gene: 6. There are 14 residues in the CDR3. The germline V gene encodes CDR1 LNHDA and CDR2 SQIVND (reference sequence). CDR3 residues: CASRRQGAGYGYTF. The CDR3, as DNA: TGTGCCAGTAGGCGACAGGGGGCCGGTTATGGCTACACCTTC.

The chain couples TRBV6-2 or TRBV6-3 to TRBJ1-5; D unclear. The V end lost 6 bases, the J end lost 2 bases, and 14 bases lay between the germline ends. The CDR3 has 15 residues. CDR1 MNHEY and CDR2 SVGEGT come from the germline V gene. CDR3 nucleotide sequence: TGTGCCAGCAGCCACCAGCGAGATCGCAATCAGCCCCAGCATTTT. It codes for CASSHQRDRNQPQHF.

V gene TRBV27 combines with J gene TRBJ2-3; TRBD2 aligns across 10 bases. J lost 6 bases, V lost 7 bases, and 10 bases had no gene match. CDR3 length: 15 amino acids. Looked up from germline, CDR1 is MNHEY and CDR2 is SMNVEV (reference sequence). The CDR3 region has the DNA TGTGCCAGCAAGACTGGGACTAGCGCCTGGGATACGCAGTATTTT. Encoded protein: CASKTGTSAWDTQYF.

The chain recombines TRBV12-5 with TRBJ1-2; D ambiguous. Trimming took 1 base from V and 2 from J, leaving 5 bases between them. The CDR3 sequence is 13 residues long. Germline V CDR1 and CDR2: LGHNT, FRNRAP. The CDR3 DNA reads TGTGCTAGTGGTTTGGGGCGGAACTATGGCTACACCTTC. Translated: CASGLGRNYGYTF. Drawing the rest from reference TRBV12-5 and TRBJ1-2, the complete variable domain is DARVTQTPRHKVTEMGQEVTMRCQPILGHNTVFWYRQTMMQGLELLAYFRNRAPLDDSGMPKDRFSAEMPDATLATLKIQPSEPRDSAVYFCASGLGRNYGYTFGSGTRLTVV.

Ten or more counts support this clone. The CDR3 coding sequence is TGTGCCAGCAGCCTAGCGGGGGGACGCACAGATACGCAGTATTTT. It specifies CASSLAGGRTDTQYF. This chain joins TRBV27 and TRBJ2-3; 11 bases agree with TRBD2. Germline V gene data show CDR1 as MNHEY and CDR2 as SMNVEV (reference sequence). The ends lost 6 bases at V and 1 base at J; junction bases unmatched: 3. The CDR3 has 15 amino acids.

This clone was detected once. Here the CDR3 DNA reads TGTGCCAGCAGTGTTGGGCCCGCTGAAGCTTTCTTT. Amino acid sequence: CASSVGPAEAFF. The rearrangement joins TRBV25-1 to TRBJ1-1, with D unresolved. CDR3 size: 12 residues. The V and J ends lost 4 bases and 6 bases respectively, with 9 bases between them. Germline values: CDR1 MGHDK, CDR2 SYGVNS.

This clone was picked up a small number of times. The chain carries TRBV27 and TRBJ2-1, with D possibly TRBD1 on 6 matching bases. Per germline, CDR1 MNHEY and CDR2 SMNVEV (reference sequence). V shed 5 bases and J shed 2 bases, with 13 bases lying between them. The CDR3 is 15 amino acids. CDR3 sequence (DNA): TGTGCCAGCAGTCCCCAGGGGCAAACCTACAATGAGCAGTTCTTC. This encodes CASSPQGQTYNEQFF.

The chain recombines TRBV19 with TRBJ2-5, with 8 bases identical to TRBD1. The V gene's germline CDR1 is LNHDA and CDR2 SQIVND (reference sequence). Trimming cost V 5 bases and J 5 bases; bases outside gene matches: 7. The CDR3 covers 14 residues. CDR3 amino acids: CASSSRTGSETQYF. The CDR3 DNA follows: TGTGCCAGTAGTTCTCGGACAGGGAGTGAGACCCAGTACTTC.

This chain links TRBV27 with TRBJ1-6, with 9 bases that match TRBD1. The V gene's germline CDR1 is MNHEY and CDR2 SMNVEV (reference sequence). The CDR3 contains 15 residues. V lost 2 bases, J lost 14 bases, and 10 bases stayed unmatched. The CDR3 DNA reads TGTGCCAGCAGTTTAGTAGGGACAGGGCGGATCACCCTCCACTTT. Translating it yields CASSLVGTGRITLHF.

The chain links TRBV6-4 to TRBJ2-1, with 12 bases matching TRBD1. J lost 8 bases, V lost 1 base, and 3 bases had no gene match. Germline V gives CDR1 MRHNA, CDR2 SNTAGT. The CDR3 runs to 15 residues. For the CDR3, the DNA is TGTGCCAGCAGTGACTGGGACAGGGGGCTTGATGAGCAGTTCTTC. Its translation is CASSDWDRGLDEQFF.

This sequence joins TRBV3-1 (or the pseudogene TRBV3-2) and TRBJ2-3; 9 bases match TRBD2. With V trimmed by 1 base and J by 2 bases, 1 base remained unmatched. CDR1 and CDR2 (germline): LGHDT, YNNKEL (reference sequence). The CDR3 loop spans 15 amino acids. Written as DNA, the CDR3 is TGTGCCAGCAGCCAAGGACTAGCGGTCACAGATACGCAGTATTTT. It specifies CASSQGLAVTDTQYF.

The V call is TRBV30, the J call TRBJ1-2; D possibly corresponds to TRBD1 (5 bases). The V end was cut by 2 bases, the J end by 10 bases, with 11 bases between. The CDR3 has 11 residues. CDR1 is GTSNPN, CDR2 SVGIG, per germline (reference sequence). The CDR3 DNA sequence: TGTGCCTGGAGTACAGGAGTTACCTACACCTTC. Amino acids: CAWSTGVTYTF.

The rearrangement links TRBV9 to TRBJ2-5; 11 bases fit TRBD2. The CDR3 is 16 amino acids. CDR1 is SGDLS, CDR2 YYNGEE, per germline. V dropped 3 bases and J dropped 10; count of bases not matched to a gene: 14. CDR3 in amino acids: CASSGTGTSGQEFQYF. The CDR3 DNA is TGTGCCAGCAGCGGAACCGGGACTAGCGGCCAAGAGTTCCAGTACTTC. The variable domain in full, with the rest retrieved from reference TRBV9 and TRBJ2-5, is DSGVTQTPKHLITATGQRVTLRCSPRSGDLSVYWYQQSLDQGLQFLIQYYNGEERAKGNILERFSAQQFPDLHSELNLSSLELGDSALYFCASSGTGTSGQEFQYFGPGTRLLVL.

This chain links TRBV19 with TRBJ1-3; 7 nucleotides line up with TRBD1. The CDR3 consists of 19 residues. The ends lost 6 bases at V and 0 bases at J; junction bases unmatched: 17. CDR1 is LNHDA, CDR2 SQIVND, per germline (reference sequence). The CDR3 here is CASSPLSTGPEYSGNTIYF. As DNA, the CDR3 is TGTGCCAGTAGCCCGCTATCGACAGGGCCAGAATACTCTGGAAACACCATATATTTT. The full variable domain, completed using reference TRBV19 and TRBJ1-3, is DGGITQSPKYLFRKEGQNVTLSCEQNLNHDAMYWYRQDPGQGLRLIYYSQIVNDFQKGDIAEGYSVSREKKESFPLTVTSAQKNPTAFYLCASSPLSTGPEYSGNTIYFGEGSWLTVV.

The rearrangement joins TRBV6-1 to TRBJ2-1; D not certain. Between the trimmed V and J ends, which lost 1 base and 1 base, there was a span of 8 bases. This CDR3 contains 15 residues. Germline CDR1 is MNHNS and CDR2 is SASEGT. This CDR3 is CASSEVAESYNEQFF. The CDR3 DNA reads as TGTGCCAGCAGTGAAGTGGCAGAATCCTACAATGAGCAGTTCTTC.

V and J are TRBV9 and TRBJ1-3; D gene ambiguous. Germline V gene lookup returns CDR1 SGDLS and CDR2 YYNGEE. This CDR3 contains 17 residues. Between the trimmed V and J ends, which lost 2 bases and 4 bases, there was a span of 19 bases. CDR3 in amino acids: CASSVEGSRRSGNTIYF. In DNA, the CDR3 is TGTGCCAGCAGCGTGGAGGGCAGCAGAAGATCCGGAAACACCATATATTTT.

This clone was detected only a few times. The gene calls are TRBV6-6 and TRBJ2-2; TRBD1 matches 7 bases. CDR3 length: 16 amino acids. With 0 bases clipped from V and 1 base from J, the junction kept 2 bases outside the gene matches. CDR1 is MNHNY and CDR2 is SVGAGI in the germline V gene (reference sequence). CDR3 in DNA: TGTGCCAGCAGTTACTCGGCAGGGGGGAACACCGGGGAGCTGTTTTTT. Encoded protein: CASSYSAGGNTGELFF.

This clone was found once. The V and J genes are TRBV25-1 and TRBJ2-7, with TRBD2 identical over 9 bases. The CDR3 extends over 15 amino acids. V trimming: 3 bases; J trimming: 5 bases; junction bases outside the gene matches: 8. Germline loops: CDR1 MGHDK, CDR2 SYGVNS. The CDR3 sequence is CASSDPGLASDEQYF. In DNA form, the CDR3 reads TGTGCCAGCAGTGATCCGGGACTAGCTAGCGACGAGCAGTACTTC.

The V call is TRBV27, the J call TRBJ1-3; the D is unclear. The CDR3 is made up of 15 amino acids. Per germline, CDR1 MNHEY and CDR2 SMNVEV (reference sequence). The V and J ends lost 5 bases and 0 bases respectively, with 11 bases between them. The chain's CDR3 is CASSLTVHSGNTIYF. CDR3 nucleotide sequence: TGTGCCAGCAGTCTCACAGTCCACTCTGGAAACACCATATATTTT.

This clone was counted a few times. The genes are TRBV4-3 and TRBJ1-2; 7 positions match TRBD1. The CDR3 contains 13 residues. Unmatched junction bases numbered 1, after V lost 2 bases and J lost 4 bases. The germline CDR1 and CDR2 sequences are LGHNA and YSLEER. This CDR3 is CASSQTGVYGYTF. The CDR3 region has the DNA TGCGCCAGCAGCCAAACAGGGGTCTATGGCTACACCTTC.

The gene calls are TRBV7-3 and TRBJ2-1; 9 nucleotides agree with TRBD2. The ends lost 5 bases at V and 10 bases at J; junction bases unmatched: 9. The germline gives CDR1 SGHTA, CDR2 FQGTGA. The CDR3 totals 14 residues. In nucleotides, the CDR3 is TGTGCCAGCAGCCCTAGCGGGGAACGTGGCGAGCAGTTCTTC. Translation gives CASSPSGERGEQFF.

The chain combines TRBV2 with TRBJ1-2, with D unclear. In germline, CDR1 is SNHLY, CDR2 FYNNEI. The CDR3 runs to 13 residues. Trimming shortened V by 4 bases and J by 3 bases, and 9 bases separated the two germline ends. CDR3 loop: CASSVRRDYGYTF. The CDR3 coding sequence is TGTGCCAGCAGTGTGCGGAGAGACTATGGCTACACCTTC.

This CDR3 reads CASRSGEDSPLHF. DNA for the CDR3: TGTGCCAGCAGGTCGGGGGAGGATTCACCCCTCCACTTT. This chain joins TRBV28 and TRBJ1-6; a possible D gene is TRBD1 (5 bases). The CDR3 is made up of 13 amino acids. Trimming shortened V by 6 bases and J by 8 bases, and 11 bases separated the two germline ends. The germline V gene has CDR1 MDHEN and CDR2 SYDVKM.

The chain carries TRBV28 and TRBJ2-2, with D unresolved. This CDR3 comprises 13 residues. Germline CDR1 reads MDHEN; CDR2 reads SYDVKM. Trimming removed 5 bases from V and 7 bases from J, with 11 bases in between. The CDR3 here is CASSPRLNGELFF. CDR3 bases: TGTGCCAGCAGTCCCAGACTGAACGGGGAGCTGTTTTTT.

This clone was detected a few times. The chain recombines TRBV7-2 with TRBJ1-1; D uncertain. Between the trimmed V and J ends, which lost 2 bases and 0 bases, there was a span of 7 bases. The CDR3 spans 14 residues. Germline V gene lookup returns CDR1 SGHTA and CDR2 FQGNSA. The CDR3 DNA is TGTGCCAGCAGCTTACACATCTTGAACACTGAAGCTTTCTTT. It codes for CASSLHILNTEAFF.

This chain uses TRBV19 with TRBJ1-1; 7 bases line up with TRBD1. CDR3 size: 14 residues. Germline-derived CDR1 and CDR2 are LNHDA and SQIVND (reference sequence). After removal of 1 base from V and 2 bases from J, the junction contained 1 base not matched to a gene. CDR3 protein: CASSIGDRNTEAFF. The CDR3 DNA follows: TGTGCCAGTAGTATAGGGGACAGAAACACTGAAGCTTTCTTT.

CDR3 amino acids: CASSSNREETQYF. The CDR3 DNA follows: TGTGCCAGCAGTTCGAACAGGGAGGAGACCCAGTACTTC. The chain carries TRBV6-6 and TRBJ2-5; possible D gene TRBD1, 6 bases. Trimming took 4 bases from V and 5 from J, leaving 11 bases between them. The germline gives CDR1 MNHNY, CDR2 SVGAGI (reference sequence). This CDR3 is 13 amino acids long.